These T cell receptor beta chains were read from a single sample in a study of blood T cells in healthy people across ages. TCRdb processed the 5' RACE reads anew with MiXCR; each CDR3 protein has one entry. The sample contains approximately 1.5 million distinct CDR3 sequences, approximately 39% of which appear only once. Source material: blood. The receptor set was obtained from a woman aged 18-29 years in good health. The CDR3 runs from the conserved cysteine through the conserved F or W. A D gene is named only where the DNA matches it firmly. Clone size appears in some rows only: once, few, many, or a class for an expanded clone.

v_gene	j_gene	abundance	d_gene	CDR3nt	CDR3aa
TRBV10-3	TRBJ2-7	NA	NA	TGTGCCATCAGAGGACGGGGAGGAACCTACGAGCAGTACTTC	CAIRGRGGTYEQYF
TRBV3-1	TRBJ2-1	NA	TRBD2	TGTGCCAGCAGCCGACTAGCGGGTCCTGTGGATGAGCAGTTCTTC	CASSRLAGPVDEQFF
TRBV29-1	TRBJ1-1	NA	NA	TGCAGCGTTCACCCTACGGTCTATGAAGCTTTCTTT	CSVHPTVYEAFF
TRBV6-5	TRBJ2-6	NA	TRBD1	TGTGCCAGCAGTTACATGACAGGGGGCTCTGGGGCCAACGTCCTGACTTTC	CASSYMTGGSGANVLTF
TRBV7-8	TRBJ2-5	NA	TRBD2	TGTGCCAGCAGCTTTAGGACTAGCGGGGCCCGCTCCTACAATGAGCAGTACTTC	CASSFRTSGARSYNEQYF
TRBV12-5	TRBJ1-6	NA	NA	TGTGCTAGTGGTTTTTCACCCCTCCACTTT	CASGFSPLHF
TRBV15	TRBJ2-1	NA	TRBD2	TGTGCCACCAGCAGCCTTCGGGGGGACAATGAGCAGTTCTTC	CATSSLRGDNEQFF
TRBV7-2	TRBJ2-5	few	NA	TGTGCCAGCAGCACCGCGGTAGGGTCCCAAGAGACCCAGTACTTC	CASSTAVGSQETQYF
TRBV7-8	TRBJ2-7	NA	TRBD2	TGTGCCAGCAGCTTCCCCCTCGGCGGGAGCTCCTACGAGCAGTACTTC	CASSFPLGGSSYEQYF
TRBV10-3	TRBJ2-5	NA	TRBD2	TGTGCCATCATGCAGGAAAGCGGGAGAGGTGGGCAGTACTTC	CAIMQESGRGGQYF
TRBV6-5	TRBJ2-1	NA	NA	TGTGCCAGCAGTTACAAGAATGAGCAGTTCTTC	CASSYKNEQFF
TRBV4-3	TRBJ2-1	NA	NA	TGCGCCAGCAGCCCTACGGTGGCCGGCCATGAGCAGTTCTTC	CASSPTVAGHEQFF
TRBV7-9	TRBJ2-5	few	NA	TGTGCCAGCAGCCCACGGGACTCATTCCAAGAGACCCAGTACTTC	CASSPRDSFQETQYF
TRBV27	TRBJ2-5	NA	TRBD2	TGTGCCGGCAGTTTCTCAGCGGGGGTTTTCGAGACCCAGTACTTC	CAGSFSAGVFETQYF
TRBV12-3/TRBV12-4	TRBJ2-1	NA	TRBD2	TGTGCCAGCAGACCCAATCAGAGCGGGGGGGCGAGTGAGCAGTTCTTC	CASRPNQSGGASEQFF
TRBV20-1	TRBJ2-7	few	NA	TGCAGTGCTCTCAGGGGGGACTATCGCGCCTACGAGCAGTACTTC	CSALRGDYRAYEQYF
TRBV4-1	TRBJ1-2	NA	NA	TGCGCCAGCAGCCAGCCGACCCGACGACCAACTAACTATGGCTACACCTTC	CASSQPTRRPTNYGYTF
TRBV10-3	TRBJ2-7	many	NA	TGTGCCATCAGTGAGTCAATGGTTCGCGAGCAGTACTTC	CAISESMVREQYF
TRBV18	TRBJ1-1	few	NA	TGTGCCAGCTCACCAAGTGCGTTGGACACTGAAGCTTTCTTT	CASSPSALDTEAFF
TRBV5-1	TRBJ2-1	NA	NA	TGCGCCAGCAGCTTGCAGGGCAGGGGTCATGACAATGAGCAGTTCTTC	CASSLQGRGHDNEQFF
TRBV5-1	TRBJ1-4	NA	TRBD1	TGCGCCAGCAGCTTGCCAGGGGGCGACGAAAAACTGTTTTTT	CASSLPGGDEKLFF
TRBV5-6	TRBJ2-2	few	NA	TGTGCCAGCACCCGGTGGGGGGCGCACACCGGGGAGCTGTTTTTT	CASTRWGAHTGELFF
TRBV28	TRBJ1-1	many	NA	TGTGCCAGCAGTGGGACCGGACGGTCTGAAGCTTTCTTT	CASSGTGRSEAFF
TRBV27	TRBJ1-1	NA	NA	TGTGCCAGCAGTTTATTGGCGAACACTGAAGCTTTCTTT	CASSLLANTEAFF
TRBV27	TRBJ2-7	few	TRBD2	TGTGCCAGCAGTTTTAGCGGGAGATGGTACGAGCAGTACTTC	CASSFSGRWYEQYF
TRBV6-5	TRBJ2-1	few	NA	TGTGCCAGCAGTTATACCCCGCGGAGTGAGCAGTTCTTC	CASSYTPRSEQFF
TRBV12-3/TRBV12-4	TRBJ1-2	NA	NA	TGTGCCAGCAGTGTACAGGGATTTGGCTACACCTTC	CASSVQGFGYTF
TRBV27	TRBJ2-3	many	NA	TGTGCCAGCAGTGCCCGTAGGAGAACAGATACGCAGTATTTT	CASSARRRTDTQYF
TRBV5-1	TRBJ2-1	few	TRBD2	TGCGCCAGCAGCTTGCGTGGGAGGGGAACCCACAATGAGCAGTTCTTC	CASSLRGRGTHNEQFF
TRBV5-1	TRBJ2-2	NA	NA	TGCGCCAGCAGCTTGTTCCCTGCCATCAGCGGGGAGCTGTTTTTT	CASSLFPAISGELFF
TRBV4-3	TRBJ2-6	few	NA	TGCGCCAGCAGCCAATCCGTCCCCTCTGGGGCCAACGTCCTGACTTTC	CASSQSVPSGANVLTF
TRBV2	TRBJ1-2	NA	TRBD1	TGTGCCAGCAGTGAACTCCACCCGGGACAGGGCGGTGGCTACACCTTC	CASSELHPGQGGGYTF
TRBV21-1	TRBJ2-1	NA	NA	TGTGCCAGCACACCGGGCACCTCCGACAATGAGCAGTTCTTC	CASTPGTSDNEQFF
TRBV10-3	TRBJ1-2	NA	NA	TGTGCCATCAGCAGTAGTGGTAGGACAGACTATGGTTACACCTTC	CAISSSGRTDYGYTF
TRBV27	TRBJ2-3	NA	NA	TGTGCCACCGCCCGGGACACCTTTAGCACAGATACGCAGTATTTT	CATARDTFSTDTQYF
TRBV20-1	TRBJ2-7	few	TRBD2	TGCAGTGCTGCTGGACTAGCGTTAACCTACGAGCAGTACTTC	CSAAGLALTYEQYF
TRBV20-1	TRBJ1-5	few	TRBD1	TGCAGTGCTCCTCAGGGGGGAACTAATCAGCCCCAGCATTTT	CSAPQGGTNQPQHF
TRBV5-1	TRBJ2-5	NA	NA	TGCGCCAGCAGCTGGTGGGAGGTCCAAGAGACCCAGTACTTC	CASSWWEVQETQYF
TRBV10-1	TRBJ1-1	few	NA	TGCGCCAGCAGCGGGGATTCAAACACTGAAGCTTTCTTT	CASSGDSNTEAFF
TRBV7-3	TRBJ2-3	NA	TRBD2	TGTGCCAGCAGCAAGACTAGCGGGATAGTTGCTACGCAGTATTTT	CASSKTSGIVATQYF
TRBV7-9	TRBJ2-7	once	NA	TGTGCCAGCAGCGCAGGGAGCGGCGAGCAGTACTTC	CASSAGSGEQYF
TRBV20-1	TRBJ2-1	NA	TRBD1	TGCAGTGCTAGAGGGGGACAGGGGGAGAGTGAGCAGTTCTTC	CSARGGQGESEQFF
TRBV29-1	TRBJ2-1	NA	NA	TGCAGCGTTGAGGGGGGCAGCGTCACCTACAATGAGCAGTTCTTC	CSVEGGSVTYNEQFF
TRBV29-1	TRBJ1-2	few	NA	TGCAGCGTTGAAGATACGGGGACAACTAACTATGGCTACACCTTC	CSVEDTGTTNYGYTF
TRBV7-2	TRBJ2-5	NA	NA	TGTGCTAGCAGCTTAAAACCTACGGGAGTCAACCAAGAGACCCAGTACTTC	CASSLKPTGVNQETQYF
TRBV6-5	TRBJ2-1	few	TRBD2	TGTGCCAGCAGACGTAGCGGGAGAACCGCCTACAATGAGCAGTTCTTC	CASRRSGRTAYNEQFF
TRBV7-2	TRBJ1-2	few	NA	TGTGCCAGCAGCTTCAGGCCTCCGCGTGACAGTAACTATGGCTACACCTTC	CASSFRPPRDSNYGYTF
TRBV11-2	TRBJ2-1	NA	TRBD2	TGTGCCAGCAGTCGTCCTTATAGCGGGAAATCCTACAATGAGCAGTTCTTC	CASSRPYSGKSYNEQFF
TRBV6-5	TRBJ2-7	NA	NA	TGTGCCAGCAGGACTAAGGGACTGACCTCCTACGAGCAGTACTTC	CASRTKGLTSYEQYF
TRBV11-1	TRBJ2-7	NA	TRBD2	TGTGCCAGCAGCCTCGGGACTAGCGGGGACTTCTACGAGCAGTACTTC	CASSLGTSGDFYEQYF
TRBV4-1	TRBJ2-1	NA	TRBD2	TGCGCCAGCAGCCAGGACCCGACTAGCGGAACCAATGAGCAGTTCTTC	CASSQDPTSGTNEQFF
TRBV29-1	TRBJ2-1	NA	NA	TGCAGCGTTGACGATGGCCCCTACAATGAGCAGTTCTTC	CSVDDGPYNEQFF
TRBV4-2	TRBJ2-7	NA	NA	TGTGCCAGCAGCCTAGGAAGCCGGGCACCCGAGCAGTACTTC	CASSLGSRAPEQYF
TRBV6-2/TRBV6-3	TRBJ2-5	NA	NA	TGTGCCAGCACCCACATCGACCCTAAGGAGACCCAGTACTTC	CASTHIDPKETQYF
TRBV7-2	TRBJ2-7	NA	TRBD2	TGTGCCAGCAGCTCCAGGACTAGCGGGAGGGTCTATGAGCAGTACTTC	CASSSRTSGRVYEQYF